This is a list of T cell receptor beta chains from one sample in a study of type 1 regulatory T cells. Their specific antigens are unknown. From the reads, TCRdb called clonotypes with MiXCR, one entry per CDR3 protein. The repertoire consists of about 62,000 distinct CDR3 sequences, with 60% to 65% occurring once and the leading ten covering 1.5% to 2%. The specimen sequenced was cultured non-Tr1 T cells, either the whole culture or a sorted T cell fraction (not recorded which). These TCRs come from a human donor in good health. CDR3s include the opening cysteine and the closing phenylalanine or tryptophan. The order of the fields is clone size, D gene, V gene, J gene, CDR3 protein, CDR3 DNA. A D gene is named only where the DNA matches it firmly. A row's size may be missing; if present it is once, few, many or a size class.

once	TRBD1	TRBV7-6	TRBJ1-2	CASSSHRGPNYGYTF	TGTGCCAGCAGCTCTCACAGGGGACCTAACTATGGCTACACCTTC
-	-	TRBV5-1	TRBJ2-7	CASSVASWGEQYF	TGCGCCAGCAGCGTCGCTAGCTGGGGGGAGCAGTACTTC
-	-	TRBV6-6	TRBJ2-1	CASNAVVGEQFF	TGTGCCAGTAACGCTGTTGTCGGTGAGCAGTTCTTC
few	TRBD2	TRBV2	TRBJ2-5	CASGTSGSSGTQYF	TGTGCCAGTGGGACTAGCGGGAGTTCGGGGACCCAGTACTTC
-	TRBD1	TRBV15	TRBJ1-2	CATSYRDRGPYGYTF	TGTGCCACCAGCTACCGGGACAGGGGGCCCTATGGCTACACCTTC
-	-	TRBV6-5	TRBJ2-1	CASRSGAGSYNEQFF	TGTGCCAGCAGGTCGGGGGCTGGGTCCTACAATGAGCAGTTCTTC
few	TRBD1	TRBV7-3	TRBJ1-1	CASSLTGTAGTEAFF	TGTGCCAGCAGCTTAACCGGGACAGCGGGGACTGAAGCTTTCTTT
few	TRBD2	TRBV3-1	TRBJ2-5	CASSQKAGLGGETQYF	TGTGCCAGCAGCCAAAAGGCCGGACTAGGAGGGGAGACCCAGTACTTC
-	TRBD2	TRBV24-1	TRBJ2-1	CATSDESGNSQNEQFF	TGTGCCACCAGTGATGAGAGCGGGAACAGCCAAAATGAGCAGTTCTTC
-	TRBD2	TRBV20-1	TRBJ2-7	CSASASGRGGGNEQYF	TGCAGTGCTAGTGCAAGCGGGAGAGGAGGGGGAAACGAGCAGTACTTC
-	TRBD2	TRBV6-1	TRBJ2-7	CASRQRLAGGSYEQYF	TGTGCCAGCAGACAAAGACTAGCGGGAGGGTCCTACGAGCAGTACTTC
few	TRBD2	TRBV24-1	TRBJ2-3	CATSDLHASGGTDTQYF	TGTGCCACCAGTGATTTGCATGCTAGCGGAGGCACAGATACGCAGTATTTT
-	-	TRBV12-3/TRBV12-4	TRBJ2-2	CASSIRLNTGELFF	TGTGCCAGCAGTATTAGACTGAACACCGGGGAGCTGTTTTTT
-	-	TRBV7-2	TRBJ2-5	CASSLDWGRQETQYF	TGTGCCAGCAGCTTAGACTGGGGGAGGCAAGAGACCCAGTACTTC